This entry lists 23 T cell receptor beta chains sequenced from one sample in a study of OX40 agonist ivuxolimab in advanced cancers. Sequencing was performed with immunoSEQ multiplex PCR; in TCRdb, only in-frame clones are kept and a portion is missing. The data contain over 95,000 clones, roughly 83% of them seen just once; the ten biggest clones take up more than 1.2%. The material was CD4+ or CD8+ T cells sorted from blood, obtained in a trial of the OX40 agonist ivuxolimab. All receptors come from an adult with an advanced solid tumor such as melanoma, head and neck, liver or kidney cancer.

The chain has TRBV7-2 and TRBJ2-1, with D hard to call. The CDR3 totals 14 residues. V was clipped by 2 bases and J by 5 bases, with 10 bases between them. Germline values: CDR1 SGHTA, CDR2 FQGNSA. The chain's CDR3 is CASSLTPRDNEQFF. DNA of the CDR3: TGTGCCAGCAGCTTAACCCCCAGAGACAATGAGCAGTTCTTC.

V is TRBV25-1 and J is TRBJ2-7, with TRBD1 identical over 10 bases. CDR3 size: 14 residues. The trim removed 6 bases at V and 4 bases at J, leaving 6 bases unmatched. The germline CDR1 and CDR2 sequences are MGHDK and SYGVNS. In nucleotides, the CDR3 is TGTGCCAGCAGCACAGACAGGGGGCAATACGAGCAGTACTTC. Protein product: CASSTDRGQYEQYF.

This chain connects TRBV4-1 to TRBJ2-3; no definite D call. The CDR3 is 12 residues long. V was shortened by 1 base and J by 12 bases, with 11 bases between the two germline ends. The V gene's germline CDR1 is MGHRA and CDR2 YSYEKL. For the CDR3, the DNA is TGCGCCAGCAGCCAAGTCGGCGGCCCCCAGTATTTT. Translated, it gives CASSQVGGPQYF.

The chain links TRBV19 to TRBJ2-3; 7 nucleotides agree with TRBD2. The germline CDR1 and CDR2 sequences are LNHDA and SQIVND (reference sequence). Losses at the gene ends were 7 bases for V and 4 bases for J; bases not matched to a gene: 8. There are 14 residues in the CDR3. CDR3 loop: CASTKTGGADTQYF. The CDR3 coding sequence is TGTGCCAGTACCAAGACGGGAGGTGCAGATACGCAGTATTTT.

In its sample, this clone was seen a few times. This chain links TRBV7-8 with TRBJ1-1, with D unclear. V dropped 1 base and J dropped 1 base, with 7 bases sitting between them. The germline V gene has CDR1 SGHVS and CDR2 FQNEAQ. CDR3 size: 14 residues. The CDR3 sequence is CASSLVGRNTEAFF. CDR3 bases: TGTGCCAGCAGCTTAGTAGGGAGGAACACTGAAGCTTTCTTT.

This clone was picked up one time. The chain carries TRBV12-5 and TRBJ2-7, with 11 positions matching TRBD2. The junction had 10 bases not matched to a gene; V was cut back by 0 bases and J by 0 bases. There are 19 residues in the CDR3. Germline lookup yields CDR1 LGHNT and CDR2 FRNRAP. DNA for the CDR3: TGTGCTAGTGGTTTGGTACCCATTCCACTAGCGGGGGACTCCTACGAGCAGTACTTC. Encoded protein: CASGLVPIPLAGDSYEQYF.

The sample holds a few counts of this clone. The chain joins TRBV5-1 to TRBJ2-1; TRBD2 matches 13 bases. V lost 4 bases to trimming and J lost 7 bases; unmatched junction nucleotides: 14. The CDR3 length is 18 residues. The germline CDR1 and CDR2 sequences are SGHRS and YFSETQ. The CDR3, as DNA: TGCGCCAGCAGCCGAGATACGACTAGCGGGAGGCGAAGGAATGAGCAGTTCTTC. Its protein product is CASSRDTTSGRRRNEQFF.

The chain uses TRBV6-5 and TRBJ2-7; TRBD2 might be the D (6 bases). V was trimmed by 0 bases and J by 6 bases, leaving 15 bases between them. The CDR3 runs to 15 residues. Per the germline V gene, CDR1 is MNHEY and CDR2 is SVGAGI. In DNA form, the CDR3 reads TGTGCCAGCAGTTACTCGAGACTCCGGGGAGGCGAGCAGTACTTC. It encodes CASSYSRLRGGEQYF.

This chain connects TRBV7-2 to TRBJ2-7; D may be TRBD1 or TRBD2 (8 bases each). The CDR3 totals 15 residues. Trimming shortened V by 5 bases and J by 3 bases, and 17 bases separated the two germline ends. In germline, CDR1 is SGHTA, CDR2 FQGNSA. In DNA form, the CDR3 reads TGTGCCAGCAGCCGGGGGGGGACAGGAATCTACGAGCAGTACTTC. This codes for CASSRGGTGIYEQYF.

The chain joins TRBV2 to TRBJ2-7; no reliable D call. The CDR3 runs 14 residues. CDR1 and CDR2 from the germline V gene are SNHLY and FYNNEI. Trimming took 4 bases from V and 6 from J, leaving 16 bases between them. The CDR3 nucleotides read TGTGCCAGCAGTGTTCACAGTACCGGCTCCGAGCAGTACTTC. It translates to CASSVHSTGSEQYF.

This sequence joins TRBV14 and TRBJ1-1; D unclear. The CDR3 runs to 14 residues. The V gene's germline CDR1 is SGHDN and CDR2 FVKESK. The germline V and J ends were trimmed by 2 bases and 1 base, with 8 bases remaining between them. CDR3 residues: CASSQTFSNTEAFF. CDR3 nucleotides: TGTGCCAGCAGCCAAACCTTTTCGAACACTGAAGCTTTCTTT.

This chain connects TRBV4-3 to TRBJ1-6; D possibly corresponds to TRBD1 (5 bases). CDR3 size: 15 residues. The germline CDR1 and CDR2 sequences are LGHNA and YSLEER. V shed 0 bases and J shed 5 bases, with 8 bases lying between them. CDR3 nucleotide sequence: TGCGCCAGCAGCCAAGACAGGACAAATAATTCACCCCTCCACTTT. Its translation is CASSQDRTNNSPLHF.

The chain is built from TRBV7-2 and TRBJ1-2; D unresolved. This CDR3 spans 13 amino acids. V gave up 0 bases and J gave up 14 bases, with 16 bases separating them. The germline CDR1 and CDR2 sequences are SGHTA and FQGNSA. As DNA, the CDR3 is TGTGCCAGCAGCTTAGCCGAGGGCTCCATGACTACCTTC. Encoded protein: CASSLAEGSMTTF.

V usage is TRBV7-2 and J usage is TRBJ1-2; D gene unclear. Trimming shortened V by 5 bases and J by 1 base, and 8 bases separated the two germline ends. There are 13 residues in the CDR3. The germline CDR1 and CDR2 sequences are SGHTA and FQGNSA. The CDR3 DNA follows: TGTGCCAGCAGCCGTGAACGTAACTATGGCTACACCTTC. Translated: CASSRERNYGYTF.

The sample holds a few counts of this clone. The chain has TRBV18 and TRBJ1-1, with 7 positions matching TRBD1. Germline V lookup: CDR1 KGHSH, CDR2 LQKENI. The CDR3 spans 16 residues. V shed 5 bases and J 4 bases; nucleotides not matched to a gene: 13. For the CDR3, the DNA is TGTGCCAGCTCATCTACCAGTCCGGGACAGACCACTGAAGCTTTCTTT. Translation: CASSSTSPGQTTEAFF.

The rearrangement joins TRBV28 to TRBJ2-1; no reliable D call. Trimming pared 9 bases from V and 11 bases from J, leaving 5 bases between. This CDR3 spans 8 amino acids. CDR1 and CDR2 (germline): MDHEN, SYDVKM. The CDR3 sequence is CASGKQFF. In DNA form, the CDR3 reads TGTGCCAGTGGAAAGCAGTTCTTC.

This clone was recorded a few times. The chain combines TRBV4-2 with TRBJ1-6, with D uncertain. The CDR3 runs to 17 residues. Germline V gives CDR1 LGHNA, CDR2 YNFKEQ. V lost 1 base, J lost 2 bases, and 12 bases lay in between. In DNA, the CDR3 is TGTGCCAGCAGCCAAGTTATGGGAAGGGCCTATAATTCACCCCTCCACTTT. This sequence encodes CASSQVMGRAYNSPLHF.

The J gene is TRBJ2-1, the V gene TRBV27; 7 bases fit TRBD1. After removal of 4 bases from V and 6 bases from J, the junction contained 3 bases not matched to a gene. Germline lookup yields CDR1 MNHEY and CDR2 SMNVEV (reference sequence). The CDR3 spans 13 residues. In DNA, the CDR3 is TGTGCCAGCAGTTCGCGACAGGGCAATGAGCAGTTCTTC. This encodes CASSSRQGNEQFF.

This clone has more than one count but fewer than ten. V and J are TRBV7-6 and TRBJ2-7; D unclear. Germline V gene data show CDR1 as SGHVS and CDR2 as FNYEAQ. V shed 1 base and J shed 2 bases, with 3 bases lying between them. There are 12 residues in the CDR3. The CDR3 protein is CASSLEPYEQYF. CDR3 nucleotides: TGTGCCAGCAGCTTAGAACCCTACGAGCAGTACTTC.

The chain recombines TRBV4-1 with TRBJ1-4; 9 positions agree with TRBD1. Germline CDR1 is MGHRA and CDR2 is YSYEKL. This CDR3 has 15 residues. V was clipped by 5 bases and J by 8 bases; unmatched bases: 9. This chain's CDR3 is CASSGVGQGREKLFF. The CDR3 nucleotides are TGCGCCAGCAGCGGCGTGGGACAGGGACGAGAAAAACTGTTTTTT.

The J gene is TRBJ2-7, the V gene TRBV28; the D gene could be TRBD1 or TRBD2 (5 bases each). CDR3 length: 16 residues. Germline lookup yields CDR1 MDHEN and CDR2 SYDVKM. V was cut by 1 base and J by 9 bases, with 22 bases left in between. The CDR3 DNA reads TGTGCCAGCAGTTTATTTGGACAACTCGGGAAAAGGCTGCAGTACTTC. This codes for CASSLFGQLGKRLQYF. Combining the CDR3 with reference TRBV28 and TRBJ2-7 gives the whole variable domain DVKVTQSSRYLVKRTGEKVFLECVQDMDHENMFWYRQDPGLGLRLIYFSYDVKMKEKGDIPEGYSVSREKKERFSLILESASTNQTSMYLCASSLFGQLGKRLQYFGPGTRLTVT.

The V and J genes are TRBV18 and TRBJ1-1, with D perhaps matching TRBD1 (5 bases). CDR1 is KGHSH and CDR2 is LQKENI in the germline V gene. The V end lost 6 bases, the J end lost 5 bases, and 19 bases lay between the germline ends. The CDR3 is 15 residues long. The CDR3 spells CASSNQIFQGTEAFF. The CDR3 nucleotides read TGTGCCAGCTCTAATCAAATCTTCCAGGGTACTGAAGCTTTCTTT.

The CDR3 DNA reads as TGTGCCAGCAGTTCCCCCTCTGGGGTCGGAAACACCATATATTTT. This gives the protein CASSSPSGVGNTIYF. This chain connects TRBV28 to TRBJ1-3; D is unresolved. V lost 4 bases and J lost 4, with 14 bases in between. This CDR3 region has 15 residues. In germline, CDR1 is MDHEN, CDR2 SYDVKM.